These 12 T cell receptor beta chains originate from one sample sequenced in a study of neoadjuvant anti-PD-1 for oral cavity cancer. Assay: immunoSEQ multiplex PCR; the TCRdb copy retains only in-frame clones and omits some. The table includes about 16,000 clones, about two thirds detected once. The material sequenced was PBMCs, taken before nivolumab (anti-PD-1) treatment. Every receptor here comes from a person aged 35-79 years with oral cavity squamous cell carcinoma.

This rearrangement joins TRBV6-5 to TRBJ1-2, with D possibly matching TRBD1 (6 bases). This CDR3 is built from 16 residues. Germline CDR1 and CDR2: MNHEY and SVGAGI. Trimming removed 2 bases at V and 5 bases at J, with 18 bases between. DNA for the CDR3: TGTGCCAGCAGTTACATGGGGACACAGAGAACATATGGCTACACCTTC. Translated, it gives CASSYMGTQRTYGYTF.

This rearrangement joins TRBV5-6 to TRBJ1-4, with 9 bases lining up with TRBD1. CDR1 SGHDT and CDR2 YYEEEE come from the germline V gene. V dropped 0 bases and J dropped 1; count of bases not matched to a gene: 10. CDR3 size: 19 residues. Here the CDR3 reads CASSLDPRQGGKTNEKLFF. The CDR3 DNA reads as TGTGCCAGCAGCTTGGACCCCCGACAGGGGGGGAAAACTAATGAAAAACTGTTTTTT.

This clone was counted a few times. The CDR3 is CASSLTPAGELFF. For the CDR3, the DNA is TGCGCCAGCAGCCTGACCCCCGCCGGGGAGCTGTTTTTT. The chain is built from TRBV10-2 and TRBJ2-2; D not certain. The length of the CDR3 is 13 residues. Germline V CDR1 and CDR2: WSHSY, SAAADI. V lost 6 bases and J 6 bases, leaving 11 bases between the germline ends.

V is TRBV4-1 and J is TRBJ2-7, with D maybe TRBD1 (6 bases). This CDR3 contains 15 residues. V was pared by 4 bases and J by 5 bases, with 18 bases between. Germline V gives CDR1 MGHRA, CDR2 YSYEKL. CDR3 residues: CASSRLPTGLNEQYF. Written as DNA, the CDR3 is TGCGCCAGCAGCCGATTGCCCACAGGGCTGAACGAGCAGTACTTC.

The rearrangement uses TRBV10-3 and TRBJ1-2; D gene unclear. The CDR3 spans 11 residues. CDR1 is ENHRY and CDR2 is SYGVKD in the germline V gene. V lost 6 bases, J lost 8 bases, and 10 bases lay in between. Here the CDR3 reads CAISGGGGYTF. CDR3 sequence (DNA): TGTGCCATCAGCGGTGGAGGAGGCTACACCTTC.

This chain joins TRBV5-6 and TRBJ2-2, with TRBD2 identical over 10 bases. Germline values: CDR1 SGHDT, CDR2 YYEEEE. The CDR3 covers 16 residues. V trimming: 4 bases; J trimming: 3 bases; junction bases outside the gene matches: 6. CDR3 in amino acids: CASSNRGLAYTGELFF. The CDR3, as DNA: TGTGCCAGCAGCAACCGGGGACTAGCGTACACCGGGGAGCTGTTTTTT.

This clone has a handful of counts. This chain links TRBV27 with TRBJ2-3; 10 nucleotides align to TRBD2. Germline assignment: CDR1 MNHEY and CDR2 SMNVEV (reference sequence). Trimming at V came to 3 bases and at J to 0 bases, leaving 6 bases not matched to a gene. The CDR3 is 17 residues long. The CDR3 region has the DNA TGTGCCAGCAGTTTCCTTGGACTAGCGGTTAGCACAGATACGCAGTATTTT. This gives the protein CASSFLGLAVSTDTQYF.

The chain combines TRBV10-3 with TRBJ2-3; 12 nucleotides align to TRBD2. CDR3 length: 15 residues. V dropped 6 bases and J dropped 1; count of bases not matched to a gene: 2. CDR1 and CDR2 (germline): ENHRY, SYGVKD. The CDR3 reads CAIRTSGSGTDTQYF. As DNA, the CDR3 is TGTGCCATCAGGACTAGCGGGAGTGGCACAGATACGCAGTATTTT.

V gene TRBV4-1 combines with J gene TRBJ1-4; TRBD1 agrees at 7 bases. The CDR3 is made up of 15 amino acids. V shed 4 bases and J 4 bases; nucleotides not matched to a gene: 6. Germline CDR1 MGHRA, CDR2 YSYEKL. Here the CDR3 DNA reads TGCGCCAGCAGCCGACTATCAGGGGGTAATGAAAAACTGTTTTTT. The encoded protein is CASSRLSGGNEKLFF.

This rearrangement joins TRBV6-5 to TRBJ2-1; TRBD2 aligns across 10 bases. The germline CDR1 and CDR2 sequences are MNHEY and SVGAGI. This CDR3 is built from 14 residues. V dropped 6 bases and J dropped 9; count of bases not matched to a gene: 8. The CDR3 region has the DNA TGTGCCAGCAGGACCTGGACTAGCGGAGGTGAGCAGTTCTTC. Translating it yields CASRTWTSGGEQFF.

The rearrangement uses TRBV6-1 and TRBJ1-2; D is ambiguous. The CDR3 runs 12 residues. Germline loops: CDR1 MNHNS, CDR2 SASEGT. The ends were cut back, 8 bases at V and 8 bases at J, with 15 bases in the middle. The CDR3 DNA reads as TGTGCCAGCCTCTCCCCCTCTCAGGGCTACACCTTC. As protein: CASLSPSQGYTF.

The rearrangement joins TRBV29-1 to TRBJ2-7; TRBD1 matches at 7 bases. Trimming took 7 bases from V and 6 from J; bases not matched to a gene: 9. The CDR3 extends over 12 amino acids. CDR1 is SQVTM, CDR2 ANQGSEA, per germline. CDR3 sequence: CSAQGTVAEQYF. The CDR3 bases are TGCAGCGCGCAAGGGACAGTGGCCGAGCAGTACTTC.